The present entry profiles one TCR beta chain with its context. Its antigen is undetermined. The data originate from a study of cytomegalovirus exposure and HLA in healthy donors. Overall study: Falling in the Caucasian-associated ancestry cluster were 80% to 85% of 398 genotyped donors.

Points from the study as a whole: It was taken for granted in presence/absence analyses that sequencing depth across donors was roughly uniform.

Vbeta (60) and Jbeta (13) primers were used in the PCR. TCRdb's table, derived via immunoSEQ multiplex PCR, lists solely in-frame clones and lacks some. The sample has 120,000 or so clones; less than 80% are singletons. The CDR3 length is 15 residues. With 0 bases removed from V and 2 bases from J, the gap between germline ends came to 11 bases. Germline loops: CDR1 MNHEY, CDR2 SVGAGI. This clonotype originated in a man aged 25-45 years in good health and CMV-seronegative. Sequencing used PBMCs. The chain uses TRBV6-5 and TRBJ2-7, with D hard to call. CDR3 amino acids: CASSYSYYRTYEQYF. CDR3 bases: TGTGCCAGCAGTTACTCGTATTACAGAACCTACGAGCAGTACTTC.